One and the same sample provided the 23 T cell receptor beta chains below, sequenced in a study of cytomegalovirus exposure and HLA in healthy donors. PCR employed 60 Vbeta and 13 Jbeta primers. Sequencing used immunoSEQ multiplex PCR; TCRdb keeps in-frame clones, though not all of them. Of under 150,000 clones listed, approximately 71% are singletons. Sequencing used PBMCs. All receptors derive from a woman in her forties or fifties in good health and CMV-seronegative.

The chain recombines TRBV2 with TRBJ2-1, with a tentative D call TRBD1 (5 bases). The CDR3 spans 15 residues. Looked up from germline, CDR1 is SNHLY and CDR2 is FYNNEI. V gave up 0 bases and J gave up 3 bases, with 9 bases separating them. CDR3: CASSEALDSYNEQFF. The CDR3 DNA sequence: TGTGCCAGCAGTGAAGCGTTAGACAGCTACAATGAGCAGTTCTTC. The variable domain in full, completed from reference TRBV2 and TRBJ2-1, reads EPEVTQTPSHQVTQMGQEVILRCVPISNHLYFYWYRQILGQKVEFLVSFYNNEISEKSEIFDDQFSVERPDGSNFTLKIRSTKLEDSAMYFCASSEALDSYNEQFFGPGTRLTVL.

The V call is TRBV6-1, the J call TRBJ2-3; TRBD1 aligns across 9 bases. V was pared by 5 bases and J by 3 bases, with 3 bases of the junction left unmatched. This CDR3 is built from 14 residues. The germline CDR1 and CDR2 sequences are MNHNS and SASEGT. Here the CDR3 DNA reads TGTGCCAGCAGTCTGGACAGGGGTACAGATACGCAGTATTTT. Its protein product is CASSLDRGTDTQYF.

The V and J genes are TRBV15 and TRBJ1-2; TRBD1 might be the D (6 bases). CDR3 size: 15 residues. Germline V gene sequence: CDR1 LNHNV, CDR2 YYDKDF (reference sequence). Trimming left V 0 bases short and J 8 bases short, with 16 bases between. CDR3 DNA: TGTGCCACCAGCAGAGATAACGGGGGGGGCGCGGGCTACACCTTC. It yields the protein CATSRDNGGGAGYTF.

CDR3 sequence (DNA): TGTGCCATCCGGAGGGACGGCTCCTACGAGCAGTACTTC. It codes for CAIRRDGSYEQYF. The rearrangement links TRBV10-3 to TRBJ2-7; possibly TRBD2 for D (6 bases). The CDR3 is 13 amino acids. V was cut by 8 bases and J by 0 bases, with 11 bases left in between. CDR1 is ENHRY and CDR2 is SYGVKD in the germline V gene.

The chain uses TRBV7-9 and TRBJ2-5, with D tentatively TRBD1 (6 bases). CDR1 and CDR2 (germline): SEHNR, FQNEAQ (reference sequence). This CDR3 spans 13 amino acids. Trimming removed 3 bases from V and 5 bases from J, with 10 bases in between. CDR3 protein: CASSFDRWETQYF. The CDR3, as DNA: TGTGCCAGCAGCTTTGACAGGTGGGAGACCCAGTACTTC. The complete variable domain, with remaining parts taken from reference TRBV7-9 and TRBJ2-5, reads DTGVSQNPRHKITKRGQNVTFRCDPISEHNRLYWYRQTLGQGPEFLTYFQNEAQLEKSRLLSDRFSAERPKGSFSTLEIQRTEQGDSAMYLCASSFDRWETQYFGPGTRLLVL.

This chain connects TRBV2 to TRBJ1-1, with unresolved D. The CDR3 totals 13 residues. V was cut by 5 bases and J by 2 bases, with 9 bases left in between. Germline V gene lookup returns CDR1 SNHLY and CDR2 FYNNEI. The CDR3 region has the DNA TGTGCCAGCAGTCCGGGGAGAAACACTGAAGCTTTCTTT. It specifies CASSPGRNTEAFF.

This clone is a singleton in its sample. Written as DNA, the CDR3 is TGTGCCAGCGGACAGGGTTACGAGCAGTACTTC. It specifies CASGQGYEQYF. This chain links TRBV11-1 with TRBJ2-7; the match to TRBD1 covers 8 bases. Unmatched junction bases numbered 1, after V lost 8 bases and J lost 4 bases. This CDR3 is 11 amino acids long. CDR1 is SGHAT, CDR2 FQDESV, per germline (reference sequence).

The chain links TRBV5-4 to TRBJ2-7, with D tentatively TRBD1 (5 bases). Germline values: CDR1 SGHNT, CDR2 YYREEE (reference sequence). The CDR3 has 15 amino acids. The ends were cut back, 0 bases at V and 2 bases at J, with 12 bases in the middle. The CDR3 is CASSLGGQNTYEQYF. CDR3 in DNA: TGTGCCAGCAGCTTGGGGGGCCAGAACACCTACGAGCAGTACTTC.

The rearrangement uses TRBV12-5 and TRBJ1-2; D uncertain. The CDR3 consists of 13 residues. Trimming took 0 bases from V and 5 from J, leaving 7 bases between them. Germline V gene data show CDR1 as LGHNT and CDR2 as FRNRAP. The chain's CDR3 is CASGLVHTYGYTF. CDR3 bases: TGTGCTAGTGGTTTGGTACATACGTATGGCTACACCTTC.

This rearrangement joins TRBV5-1 to TRBJ2-3; 9 nucleotides agree with TRBD1. In germline, CDR1 is SGHRS, CDR2 YFSETQ. The CDR3 has 16 amino acids. With 1 base clipped from V and 3 bases from J, the junction kept 6 bases outside the gene matches. CDR3 region: CASSLQGQGRTDTQYF. In DNA, the CDR3 is TGCGCCAGCAGCTTGCAGGGACAGGGTCGGACAGATACGCAGTATTTT.

In its sample, this clone was seen a few times. The gene calls are TRBV27 and TRBJ1-6; D uncertain. V lost 5 bases and J lost 0, with 11 bases in between. In germline, CDR1 is MNHEY, CDR2 SMNVEV (reference sequence). This CDR3 is 16 amino acids long. In DNA form, the CDR3 reads TGTGCCAGCAGTATAAAATCCAGCTCCTATAATTCACCCCTCCACTTT. Translating it yields CASSIKSSSYNSPLHF.

The chain employs TRBV5-1 and TRBJ2-7, with a weak D call TRBD1 (5 bases). This CDR3 spans 13 amino acids. CDR1 is SGHRS and CDR2 is YFSETQ in the germline V gene. Trimming removed 2 bases from V and 4 bases from J, with 10 bases in between. The CDR3 DNA reads TGCGCCAGCAGCTTCGACAGATGGTACGAGCAGTACTTC. The encoded protein is CASSFDRWYEQYF.

CDR3 sequence (DNA): TGTGCCAGCAGTTTCACGTCCCTCCCCCGGAATGAGCAGTTCTTC. Protein: CASSFTSLPRNEQFF. The chain joins TRBV28 to TRBJ2-1; D remains ambiguous. V was clipped by 3 bases and J by 7 bases, with 16 bases between them. There are 15 residues in the CDR3. Germline assignment: CDR1 MDHEN and CDR2 SYDVKM.

This clone was observed once. This chain joins TRBV5-1 and TRBJ1-3; D unresolved. V was trimmed by 0 bases and J by 6 bases, leaving 10 bases between them. Germline CDR1 and CDR2: SGHRS and YFSETQ. CDR3 size: 14 residues. The CDR3 region has the DNA TGCGCCAGCAGCTTGGCCGGCGGTTCAAACACCATATATTTT. Amino acid sequence: CASSLAGGSNTIYF. The entire variable domain, with the rest obtained from reference TRBV5-1 and TRBJ1-3, is as follows: KAGVTQTPRYLIKTRGQQVTLSCSPISGHRSVSWYQQTPGQGLQFLFEYFSETQRNKGNFPGRFSGRQFSNSRSEMNVSTLELGDSALYLCASSLAGGSNTIYFGEGSWLTVV.

This clone was observed a few times. This rearrangement joins TRBV5-8 to TRBJ1-6; D is ambiguous. This CDR3 contains 18 residues. Germline CDR1 reads SGHTS; CDR2 reads YDEGEE. Trimming removed 1 base at V and 0 bases at J, with 14 bases between. Written as DNA, the CDR3 is TGTGCCAGCAGCTTGTCGGGAGGGCTTAGCTCCTATAATTCACCCCTCCACTTT. This gives the protein CASSLSGGLSSYNSPLHF.

This clone turned up a few times. The rearrangement uses TRBV6-1 and TRBJ1-2; no clear D gene. V was clipped by 6 bases and J by 2 bases, with 16 bases between them. The CDR3 runs 15 residues. CDR1 is MNHNS and CDR2 is SASEGT in the germline V gene. The CDR3 bases are TGTGCCAGCAGCCGAAGTTGGCATTTAAACTATGGCTACACCTTC. Encoded protein: CASSRSWHLNYGYTF.

The rearrangement joins TRBV19 to TRBJ1-4; D is perhaps TRBD1 (6 bases). The CDR3 contains 13 residues. CDR1 and CDR2 (germline): LNHDA, SQIVND (reference sequence). V lost 4 bases and J lost 5, with 8 bases in between. As DNA, the CDR3 is TGTGCCAGTAGTAGGACAGCCAATGAAAAACTGTTTTTT. It specifies CASSRTANEKLFF.

This clone was recorded once. The gene calls are TRBV18 and TRBJ1-1; D unclear. This CDR3 has 12 residues. V was shortened by 0 bases and J by 10 bases, with 9 bases between the two germline ends. The germline CDR1 and CDR2 sequences are KGHSH and LQKENI. The DNA for the CDR3 is TGTGCCAGCTCACCACCCGGGTTGGGAGCTTTCTTT. It codes for CASSPPGLGAFF.

The chain combines TRBV5-6 with TRBJ1-2; D not resolved. Trimming removed 5 bases from V and 2 bases from J, with 7 bases in between. The V gene's germline CDR1 is SGHDT and CDR2 YYEEEE. This CDR3 spans 12 amino acids. This CDR3 reads CASRRRNYGYTF. The DNA of the CDR3 is TGTGCCAGCAGGCGGAGGAACTATGGCTACACCTTC.

The chain couples TRBV2 to TRBJ2-5; TRBD2 aligns across 8 bases. Germline V gene data show CDR1 as SNHLY and CDR2 as FYNNEI. The CDR3 sequence is 16 residues long. The trim removed 4 bases at V and 5 bases at J, leaving 12 bases unmatched. CDR3: CASSGERGKVFETQYF. CDR3 DNA sequence: TGTGCCAGCAGTGGGGAGCGGGGGAAAGTATTCGAGACCCAGTACTTC.

The gene calls are TRBV11-2 and TRBJ2-7; 8 nucleotides line up with TRBD2. Germline V lookup: CDR1 SGHAT, CDR2 FQNNGV. This CDR3 has 17 amino acids. V shed 4 bases and J 4 bases; nucleotides not matched to a gene: 15. The DNA for the CDR3 is TGTGCCAGCAGCTATCGGTCGGCAGGACTAGCACCGTACGAGCAGTACTTC. Its protein product is CASSYRSAGLAPYEQYF.

V is TRBV7-9 and J is TRBJ1-6, with a weak D call TRBD1 (6 bases). The CDR3 spans 13 residues. Trimming shortened V by 5 bases and J by 11 bases, and 13 bases separated the two germline ends. Germline V gene lookup returns CDR1 SEHNR and CDR2 FQNEAQ (reference sequence). CDR3 in amino acids: CASSHRDPPPLHF. CDR3 nucleotide sequence: TGTGCCAGCAGCCACAGGGATCCTCCACCCCTCCACTTT.

The rearrangement links TRBV6-1 to TRBJ2-3, with a possible D match to TRBD1 (8 bases). This CDR3 has 15 amino acids. Germline V gene sequence: CDR1 MNHNS, CDR2 SASEGT. The V and J ends lost 5 bases and 6 bases respectively, with 18 bases between them. CDR3 region: CASSLGDRRGDTQYF. CDR3 coding DNA: TGTGCCAGCAGTTTAGGGGACAGGCGGGGGGATACGCAGTATTTT.